Listed below are T cell receptor beta chains from one sample, sequenced in a study of T cells after posttransplantation cyclophosphamide. Libraries were prepared by immunoSEQ multiplex PCR; TCRdb keeps only in-frame clonotypes and omits some of them. Recorded here are about 7,700 clones, none singletons. The sequences come from PBMCs, collected after allogeneic stem cell transplant with posttransplant cyclophosphamide. The receptors were gathered from a female patient aged 45 to 65 who received an allogeneic stem cell transplant from an unrelated donor, was CMV-positive, and had acute GVHD only. Some T cells may arise from the graft donor. Both conserved end residues are part of each CDR3. D genes are given only for firm matches. Clone size is shown for a subset of rows, as once, few, many or a class of expanded clone.

clone size	J gene	D gene	V gene	CDR3 protein	CDR3 DNA
.	TRBJ1-2	.	TRBV20-1	CSAPQYGYTF	TGCAGTGCTCCACAGTATGGCTACACCTTC
many	TRBJ2-2	.	TRBV23-1	CAPTGPGELFF	TGCGCCCCCACGGGTCCCGGGGAGCTGTTTTTT
medium-sized	TRBJ2-6	.	TRBV18	CASSPDRLLSGANVLTF	TGTGCCAGCTCACCAGACAGGTTATTATCTGGGGCCAACGTCCTGACTTTC
many	TRBJ2-5	TRBD2	TRBV28	CASSPRLATLYQETQYF	TGTGCCAGCAGTCCTCGACTAGCGACTTTGTACCAAGAGACCCAGTACTTC
.	TRBJ2-7	.	TRBV11-3	CASSPPGRAPYEQYF	TGTGCCAGCAGCCCCCCAGGCAGGGCCCCGTACGAGCAGTACTTC
many	TRBJ2-2	.	TRBV5-1	CASSKNGISNTGELFF	TGCGCCAGCAGCAAGAACGGGATCTCGAACACCGGGGAGCTGTTTTTT
many	TRBJ2-2	TRBD1	TRBV11-2	CASSRGTANTGELFF	TGTGCCAGCAGCAGAGGGACAGCGAACACCGGGGAGCTGTTTTTT
many	TRBJ2-2	.	TRBV9	CASSVRGMGTGELFF	TGTGCCAGCAGCGTCAGGGGTATGGGCACCGGGGAGCTGTTTTTT
many	TRBJ1-2	TRBD1	TRBV4-1	CASSLHTGQGVGYTF	TGCGCCAGCAGCCTACACACCGGACAGGGGGTGGGCTACACCTTC
medium-sized	TRBJ1-1	TRBD1	TRBV20-1	CSALRQGEAFF	TGCAGTGCTCTGAGACAGGGTGAAGCTTTCTTT
few	TRBJ2-7	.	TRBV30	CAWSVGAYSYEQYF	TGTGCCTGGAGTGTAGGGGCGTACTCCTACGAGCAGTACTTC
.	TRBJ2-5	.	TRBV28	CASSLPRQETQYF	TGTGCCAGCAGTTTACCCAGGCAAGAGACCCAGTACTTC
many	TRBJ2-3	.	TRBV27	CASSPGTDTQYF	TGTGCCAGCAGTCCCGGCACAGATACGCAGTATTTT
many	TRBJ2-7	.	TRBV29-1	CSVLTGKYEQYF	TGCAGCGTGCTTACAGGGAAATACGAGCAGTACTTC
many	TRBJ2-1	TRBD1	TRBV5-1	CASSSTGGVNEQFF	TGCGCCAGCAGCTCTACAGGGGGTGTCAATGAGCAGTTCTTC
large	TRBJ2-1	.	TRBV7-6	CASSPDIDNEQFF	TGTGCCAGCAGCCCGGACATTGACAATGAGCAGTTCTTC
.	TRBJ2-1	.	TRBV25-1	CASSHPGPSSYNEQFF	TGTGCCAGCAGTCACCCAGGGCCGAGCTCCTACAATGAGCAGTTCTTC
medium-sized	TRBJ1-1	.	TRBV19	CASTLQLNTEAFF	TGTGCCAGTACCCTCCAGTTGAACACTGAAGCTTTCTTT
many	TRBJ1-1	TRBD1	TRBV7-6	CASSPTGQGRTEAFF	TGTGCCAGCAGCCCGACAGGGCAGGGGCGAACTGAAGCTTTCTTT
many	TRBJ1-1	.	TRBV19	CATSGQLNTEAFF	TGTGCTACTTCGGGACAACTGAACACTGAAGCTTTCTTT